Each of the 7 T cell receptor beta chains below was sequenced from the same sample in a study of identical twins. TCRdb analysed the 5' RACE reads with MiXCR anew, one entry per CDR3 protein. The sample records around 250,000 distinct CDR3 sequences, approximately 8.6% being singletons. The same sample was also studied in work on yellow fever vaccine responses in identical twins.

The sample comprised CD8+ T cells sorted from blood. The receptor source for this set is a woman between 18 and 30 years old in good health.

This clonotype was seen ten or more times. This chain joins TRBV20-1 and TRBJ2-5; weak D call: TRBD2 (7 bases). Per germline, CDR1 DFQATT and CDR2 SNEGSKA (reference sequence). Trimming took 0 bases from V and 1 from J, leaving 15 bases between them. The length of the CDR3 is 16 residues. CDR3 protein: CSARDEMGGLQETQYF. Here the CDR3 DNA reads TGCAGTGCTAGAGATGAGATGGGGGGGCTCCAAGAGACCCAGTACTTC.

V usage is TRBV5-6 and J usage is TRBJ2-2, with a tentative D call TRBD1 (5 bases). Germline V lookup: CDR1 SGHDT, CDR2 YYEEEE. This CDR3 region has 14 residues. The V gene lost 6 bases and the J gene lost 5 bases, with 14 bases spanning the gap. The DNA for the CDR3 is TGTGCCAGCATGACCAGGGTTGAAACCGGGGAGCTGTTTTTT. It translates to CASMTRVETGELFF.

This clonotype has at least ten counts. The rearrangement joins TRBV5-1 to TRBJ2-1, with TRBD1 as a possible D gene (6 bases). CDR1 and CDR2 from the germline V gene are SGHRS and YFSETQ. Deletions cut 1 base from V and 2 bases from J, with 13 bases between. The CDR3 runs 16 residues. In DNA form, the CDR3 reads TGCGCCAGCAGCTTGCGAACAGGGCCCGCCTACAATGAGCAGTTCTTC. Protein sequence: CASSLRTGPAYNEQFF. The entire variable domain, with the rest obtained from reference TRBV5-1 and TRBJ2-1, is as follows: KAGVTQTPRYLIKTRGQQVTLSCSPISGHRSVSWYQQTPGQGLQFLFEYFSETQRNKGNFPGRFSGRQFSNSRSEMNVSTLELGDSALYLCASSLRTGPAYNEQFFGPGTRLTVL.

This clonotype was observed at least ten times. CDR3 nucleotide sequence: TGTGCCAGCAGCCGGACAGGGTTGGAGGTCTACGAGCAGTACTTC. It translates to CASSRTGLEVYEQYF. The chain combines TRBV12-3 or TRBV12-4 with TRBJ2-7, with 8 positions matching TRBD1. The junction had 10 bases not matched to a gene; V was cut back by 6 bases and J by 3 bases. CDR3 size: 15 residues.

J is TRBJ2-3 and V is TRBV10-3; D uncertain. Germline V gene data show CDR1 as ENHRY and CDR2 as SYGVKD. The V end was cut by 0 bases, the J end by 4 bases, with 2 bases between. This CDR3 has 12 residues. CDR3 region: CAISESADTQYF. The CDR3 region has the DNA TGTGCCATCAGTGAGTCTGCAGATACGCAGTATTTT.

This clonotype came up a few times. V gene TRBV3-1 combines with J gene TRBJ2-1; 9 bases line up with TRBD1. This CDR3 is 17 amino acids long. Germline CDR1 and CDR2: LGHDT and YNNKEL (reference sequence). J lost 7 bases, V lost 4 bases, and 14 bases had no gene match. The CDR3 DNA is TGTGCCAGCAGCCCGAAGATAAGACAGGGGGGAGGGAATGAGCAGTTCTTC. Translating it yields CASSPKIRQGGGNEQFF.

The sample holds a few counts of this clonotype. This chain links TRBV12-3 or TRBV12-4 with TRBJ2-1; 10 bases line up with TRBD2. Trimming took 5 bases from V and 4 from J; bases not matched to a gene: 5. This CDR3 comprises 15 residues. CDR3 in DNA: TGTGCCAGCAGTGGACTAGCGGACAGGTACAATGAGCAGTTCTTC. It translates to CASSGLADRYNEQFF.